These T cell receptor beta chains were read from a single sample in a study of T cell repertoires in cytomegalovirus infection. From the reads, TCRdb called clonotypes with MiXCR, one entry per CDR3 protein. This table holds approximately 390,000 distinct CDR3 sequences, approximately 30% found once. What these receptors recognize is not known. The sample here was cultured PBMCs, taken from culture after CMV antigen stimulation. Source of these receptors: a human donor in good health (CMV status not recorded). Some clones in this sample may be carry-over from other donors' samples. Each CDR3 is given with its conserved first and last residue. D genes are given only for firm matches. The size entry is marked missing in some rows and otherwise reads once, few, many or a size class.

v_gene	len	j_gene	abundance	d_gene	CDR3aa	CDR3nt
TRBV19	12	TRBJ1-5	NA	NA	CASRRPDQPQHF	TGTGCCAGCCGTCGCCCTGATCAGCCCCAGCATTTT
TRBV28	15	TRBJ2-3	NA	TRBD1	CASSPGQGFSDTQYF	TGTGCCAGCAGTCCGGGACAGGGCTTTTCCGATACGCAGTATTTT
TRBV11-2	16	TRBJ1-2	NA	NA	CASSRGKGSANYGYTF	TGTGCCAGCAGTCGCGGGAAGGGGAGTGCTAACTATGGCTACACCTTC
TRBV4-2	14	TRBJ2-3	few	NA	CASARWAAEGTQYF	TGTGCCAGCGCCCGGTGGGCAGCTGAGGGTACGCAGTATTTT
TRBV4-1	15	TRBJ2-6	few	TRBD2	CASSPTSGGSVVLTF	TGCGCCAGCAGCCCCACTTCGGGAGGGTCTGTGGTCCTGACTTTC
TRBV27	14	TRBJ2-5	NA	NA	CASSTWDTQETQYF	TGTGCCAGCAGTACATGGGACACCCAAGAGACCCAGTACTTC
TRBV18	14	TRBJ2-3	NA	NA	CASSPKGSTDTQYF	TGTGCCAGCTCACCGAAGGGAAGCACAGATACGCAGTATTTT
TRBV29-1	13	TRBJ2-3	NA	TRBD2	CSVTSGSTDTQYF	TGCAGCGTTACTAGCGGGAGCACAGATACGCAGTATTTT
TRBV24-1	17	TRBJ2-5	NA	TRBD2	CATSDHGLAGGPETQYF	TGTGCCACCAGTGATCATGGACTAGCGGGAGGCCCAGAGACCCAGTACTTC
TRBV27	14	TRBJ1-6	few	NA	CASSFYGNNSPLHF	TGTGCCAGCAGTTTTTACGGGAACAATTCACCCCTCCACTTT
TRBV7-2	16	TRBJ2-5	few	NA	CASSSPDRRYQETQYF	TGTGCCAGCAGCTCCCCAGACAGAAGATACCAAGAGACCCAGTACTTC
TRBV6-6	17	TRBJ1-6	few	NA	CASSYSGQGTGNSPLHF	TGTGCCAGCAGTTACTCTGGGCAGGGAACGGGCAATTCACCCCTCCACTTT
TRBV7-2	12	TRBJ2-1	NA	NA	CASSRLRNEQFF	TGTGCCAGCAGCCGCCTTAGGAATGAGCAGTTCTTC
TRBV7-6	18	TRBJ2-1	many	TRBD2	CASSYRTSGSAAYNEQFF	TGTGCCAGCAGCTACCGGACTAGCGGGAGTGCTGCCTACAATGAGCAGTTCTTC
TRBV7-2	13	TRBJ2-1	NA	NA	CASSQTGANEQFF	TGTGCCAGCAGCCAGACCGGAGCTAATGAGCAGTTCTTC
TRBV7-2	16	TRBJ2-5	NA	TRBD2	CASSLAGGRVGETQYF	TGTGCCAGCAGCTTAGCAGGCGGGAGGGTCGGGGAGACCCAGTACTTC
TRBV7-2	14	TRBJ2-5	many	NA	CASSLARLPGTQYF	TGTGCCAGCAGCTTAGCCAGGCTGCCAGGGACCCAGTACTTC
TRBV27	13	TRBJ2-1	NA	TRBD1	CASSSDRVVEQFF	TGTGCCAGCAGTTCGGACAGGGTTGTTGAGCAGTTCTTC
TRBV19	14	TRBJ1-3	NA	NA	CASREYLSGNTIYF	TGTGCCAGTAGAGAGTACCTCTCTGGAAACACCATATATTTT
TRBV12-3/TRBV12-4	14	TRBJ1-1	NA	NA	CASSGQGWNTEAFF	TGTGCCAGCAGTGGCCAGGGGTGGAACACTGAAGCTTTCTTT
TRBV11-1	14	TRBJ2-1	few	TRBD1	CASSHRGLYNEQFF	TGTGCCAGCAGCCACAGGGGATTATACAATGAGCAGTTCTTC
TRBV11-3	12	TRBJ2-1	many	NA	CASSLTYNEQFF	TGTGCCAGCAGTCTGACATACAATGAGCAGTTCTTC
TRBV29-1	14	TRBJ2-1	NA	TRBD2	CSVGRASGKDEQFF	TGCAGCGTTGGACGGGCTAGCGGGAAAGATGAGCAGTTCTTC
TRBV3-1	13	TRBJ1-2	NA	NA	CASSPRDYYGYTF	TGTGCCAGCAGTCCTCGGGATTACTATGGCTACACCTTC
TRBV19	14	TRBJ1-5	few	NA	CASNLIGSNQPQHF	TGTGCCAGTAACCTAATCGGGAGCAATCAGCCCCAGCATTTT
TRBV7-6	17	TRBJ2-1	few	TRBD2	CASSPRTSGLTYNEQFF	TGTGCCAGCAGCCCCCGGACTAGCGGGCTTACCTACAATGAGCAGTTCTTC
TRBV19	15	TRBJ1-2	once	TRBD1	CASSAGTASFYGYTF	TGTGCCAGTAGTGCCGGGACAGCTTCTTTCTATGGCTACACCTTC
TRBV7-4	13	TRBJ2-1	NA	NA	CASSPPSVSEQFF	TGTGCCAGCAGCCCACCTAGCGTTAGTGAGCAGTTCTTC
TRBV2	12	TRBJ2-2	NA	NA	CASSGVGGELFF	TGTGCCAGCAGTGGTGTAGGCGGGGAGCTGTTTTTT
TRBV12-5	15	TRBJ2-3	many	NA	CASGLPEGRADTQYF	TGTGCTAGTGGCCTGCCTGAAGGGAGAGCGGATACGCAGTATTTT
TRBV6-5	15	TRBJ1-1	few	NA	CASSYSRGGNTEAFF	TGTGCCAGCAGTTACTCTAGAGGGGGGAACACTGAAGCTTTCTTT
TRBV18	12	TRBJ2-1	NA	NA	CASSPGKDEQFF	TGTGCCAGCTCACCCGGGAAAGATGAGCAGTTCTTC
TRBV30	17	TRBJ2-1	few	NA	CAWSVLGVRGPYNEQFF	TGTGCCTGGAGTGTACTAGGGGTCCGAGGGCCATACAATGAGCAGTTCTTC
TRBV6-1	15	TRBJ1-4	NA	NA	CASSVGPPQNEKLFF	TGTGCCAGCAGTGTGGGTCCGCCTCAAAATGAAAAACTGTTTTTT
TRBV7-2	13	TRBJ2-3	NA	NA	CASSSPSTDTQYF	TGTGCCAGCAGCTCCCCCAGCACAGATACGCAGTATTTT
TRBV11-2	18	TRBJ2-4	NA	TRBD2	CASSLGGLAGRGKNIQYF	TGTGCCAGCAGCTTAGGTGGACTAGCGGGACGAGGGAAAAACATTCAGTACTTC
TRBV4-3	16	TRBJ2-1	NA	NA	CASSQADLSSYNEQFF	TGCGCCAGCAGCCAAGCCGATCTAAGCTCCTACAATGAGCAGTTCTTC
TRBV6-1	12	TRBJ2-2	few	NA	CASTLIPGELFF	TGTGCCAGCACCCTAATTCCCGGGGAGCTGTTTTTT
TRBV6-2/TRBV6-3	16	TRBJ2-1	NA	NA	CASSSSRGIKGDEQFF	TGTGCCAGCAGTTCCTCGCGGGGCATAAAGGGCGATGAGCAGTTCTTC
TRBV27	19	TRBJ2-2	few	TRBD2	CASSSSIAGTSANTGELFF	TGTGCCAGCAGTTCTTCTATCGCCGGGACTAGCGCGAACACCGGGGAGCTGTTTTTT
TRBV12-3/TRBV12-4	16	TRBJ2-5	few	TRBD2	CASSSGLAGRGETQYF	TGTGCCAGCAGTTCCGGTTTAGCGGGAAGGGGAGAGACCCAGTACTTC
TRBV28	13	TRBJ1-2	NA	TRBD1	CASSSRDSYGYTF	TGTGCCAGCAGTTCCCGGGACAGCTATGGCTACACCTTC
TRBV7-2	15	TRBJ2-1	few	TRBD2	CASSLFGGWENEQFF	TGTGCCAGCAGCTTATTCGGGGGGTGGGAAAATGAGCAGTTCTTC
TRBV6-6	14	TRBJ2-7	few	NA	CASSQGRLGAEQYF	TGTGCCAGCAGTCAGGGGAGGCTTGGGGCCGAGCAGTACTTC
TRBV11-2	16	TRBJ2-1	NA	TRBD2	CASSSTGTNSYNEQFF	TGTGCCAGCAGCTCAACCGGGACTAACTCCTACAATGAGCAGTTCTTC
TRBV7-9	15	TRBJ1-2	many	TRBD1	CASSSGTGYDYGYTF	TGTGCCAGCAGCTCCGGGACAGGGTACGACTATGGCTACACCTTC
TRBV19	15	TRBJ1-4	NA	NA	CASSLNGATNEKLFF	TGTGCCAGTAGTTTGAACGGCGCAACTAATGAAAAACTGTTTTTT
TRBV5-6	16	TRBJ2-3	NA	TRBD2	CASSPLTSDYTDTQYF	TGTGCCAGCAGCCCTCTGACTAGCGACTACACAGATACGCAGTATTTT
TRBV5-6	12	TRBJ1-2	NA	NA	CASSFNSPTGTF	TGTGCCAGCAGCTTTAACAGCCCCACGGGAACCTTC
TRBV12-5	11	TRBJ2-1	NA	NA	CASGSNNEQFF	TGTGCTAGTGGTTCTAACAATGAGCAGTTCTTC
TRBV6-5	15	TRBJ2-2	NA	NA	CASSEGDRWAGELFF	TGTGCCAGCAGTGAAGGCGACAGATGGGCCGGGGAGCTGTTTTTT
TRBV5-4	15	TRBJ1-5	few	NA	CASSLGVGSNQPQHF	TGTGCCAGCAGCCTGGGCGTGGGTAGCAATCAGCCCCAGCATTTT
TRBV12-3/TRBV12-4	13	TRBJ2-7	few	NA	CASSLGTGGEQYF	NA
TRBV20-1	16	TRBJ2-1	NA	TRBD2	CSARYLAGISEGEQFF	TGCAGTGCTAGATACCTAGCGGGAATTTCGGAGGGTGAGCAGTTCTTC
TRBV5-6	14	TRBJ2-3	few	NA	CASSQESPTDTQYF	TGTGCCAGCAGCCAGGAGAGCCCCACAGATACGCAGTATTTT
TRBV12-3/TRBV12-4	15	TRBJ1-2	NA	TRBD1	CASSLAITGGHGYTF	TGTGCCAGCAGTTTAGCCATTACAGGGGGCCACGGCTACACCTTC
TRBV7-2	18	TRBJ2-5	many	TRBD2	CASSPVGAGGPHEETQYF	TGTGCCAGCAGCCCGGTGGGTGCGGGAGGCCCCCACGAGGAGACCCAGTACTTC
TRBV19	17	TRBJ1-5	NA	TRBD1	CASTVSGGGGSNQPQHF	TGTGCCAGTACTGTGTCAGGGGGCGGGGGAAGCAATCAGCCCCAGCATTTT